The 28 T cell receptor beta chains reported below all come from one sample, sequenced in a study of blood T cell repertoires in COVID-19. Repertoires were generated with immunoSEQ multiplex PCR, while TCRdb's copy carries only in-frame clones and drops some. This table holds fewer than 250,000 clones, more than 70% found once. Sequenced material: peripheral blood. Receptors were obtained from a woman aged 80 or older with COVID-19, enrolled during active disease.

This chain links TRBV27 with TRBJ2-1; TRBD2 matches 9 bases. The junction had 14 bases not matched to a gene; V was cut back by 5 bases and J by 6 bases. CDR3 length: 17 amino acids. The germline CDR1 and CDR2 sequences are MNHEY and SMNVEV (reference sequence). The CDR3 coding sequence is TGTGCCAGCAGTCCCCCAGCGGGGGGCCCTTTTGGCAATGAGCAGTTCTTC. Amino acids: CASSPPAGGPFGNEQFF.

The genes are TRBV9 and TRBJ2-1, with TRBD2 matching over 10 bases. CDR1 is SGDLS, CDR2 YYNGEE, per germline. J gave up 3 bases and V 0 bases, and 6 bases lay outside the gene matches. This CDR3 spans 17 amino acids. The CDR3: CASSVDSGGVNYNEQFF. CDR3 in DNA: TGTGCCAGCAGCGTAGACAGCGGGGGGGTCAACTACAATGAGCAGTTCTTC.

The chain has TRBV7-9 and TRBJ1-1; TRBD1 aligns across 7 bases. Germline assignment: CDR1 SEHNR and CDR2 FQNEAQ (reference sequence). The CDR3 has 13 amino acids. The ends lost 11 bases at V and 7 bases at J; junction bases unmatched: 13. The CDR3 coding sequence is TGTGCCGGCGTAAGACAGGGAAGGGGTGAAGCTTTCTTT. Translation gives CAGVRQGRGEAFF.

This chain connects TRBV18 to TRBJ1-1, with D tentatively TRBD1 (5 bases). Trimming took 5 bases from V and 3 from J, leaving 22 bases between them. The CDR3 is 17 amino acids. Germline V CDR1 and CDR2: KGHSH, LQKENI. CDR3: CASSWAGGAMKDTEAFF. The CDR3 DNA sequence: TGTGCCAGCTCATGGGCGGGAGGGGCAATGAAGGACACTGAAGCTTTCTTT.

The rearrangement joins TRBV7-2 to TRBJ1-6, with TRBD1 as a possible D gene (6 bases). The CDR3 spans 15 residues. The ends were cut back, 5 bases at V and 8 bases at J, with 16 bases in the middle. In germline, CDR1 is SGHTA, CDR2 FQGNSA. As DNA, the CDR3 is TGTGCCAGCAGCACCCGACAGGTTAAGGATTCACCCCTCCACTTT. Its protein is CASSTRQVKDSPLHF. The full variable domain, its missing parts supplied by reference TRBV7-2 and TRBJ1-6, is GAGVSQSPSNKVTEKGKDVELRCDPISGHTALYWYRQSLGQGLEFLIYFQGNSAPDKSGLPSDRFSAERTGGSVSTLTIQRTQQEDSAVYLCASSTRQVKDSPLHFGNGTRLTVT.

The chain employs TRBV18 and TRBJ1-5, with D maybe TRBD1 (6 bases). The V end lost 5 bases, the J end lost 4 bases, and 9 bases lay between the germline ends. The length of the CDR3 is 13 residues. CDR1 KGHSH and CDR2 LQKENI come from the germline V gene. The CDR3 DNA reads as TGTGCCAGCTCAGGACAGCCAAATCAGCCCCAGCATTTT. The encoded protein is CASSGQPNQPQHF.

This chain uses TRBV5-1 with TRBJ2-7; D might be TRBD2 (6 bases). Germline CDR1 reads SGHRS; CDR2 reads YFSETQ. V was pared by 4 bases and J by 5 bases, with 19 bases between. The CDR3 loop spans 15 amino acids. The CDR3 reads CASSPSVRGYDEQYF. In DNA form, the CDR3 reads TGCGCCAGCAGCCCGTCGGTCCGGGGGTATGACGAGCAGTACTTC.

The chain employs TRBV11-2 and TRBJ1-1; D is ambiguous. This CDR3 region has 14 residues. V was cut by 1 base and J by 5 bases, with 11 bases left in between. Germline-derived CDR1 and CDR2 are SGHAT and FQNNGV. The CDR3 DNA reads TGTGCCAGCAGCTTAGTTGGTGACGGGACTGAAGCTTTCTTT. This sequence encodes CASSLVGDGTEAFF.

V is TRBV4-2 and J is TRBJ1-1, with 9 bases fitting TRBD1. The ends lost 5 bases at V and 4 bases at J; junction bases unmatched: 8. The CDR3 has 15 amino acids. CDR1 LGHNA and CDR2 YNFKEQ come from the germline V gene. CDR3 sequence: CASSFTGGQATEAFF. The DNA of the CDR3 is TGTGCCAGCAGCTTTACAGGGGGCCAGGCCACTGAAGCTTTCTTT.

The chain has TRBV18 and TRBJ1-1; tentatively, D is TRBD1 (5 bases). CDR1 and CDR2 from the germline V gene are KGHSH and LQKENI. Trimming removed 2 bases at V and 0 bases at J, with 13 bases between. The CDR3 is made up of 16 amino acids. CDR3 coding DNA: TGTGCCAGCTCACCATCGGAGACAGTTTTGAACACTGAAGCTTTCTTT. Its translation is CASSPSETVLNTEAFF. The full variable domain, rest sourced from reference TRBV18 and TRBJ1-1, is NAGVMQNPRHLVRRRGQEARLRCSPMKGHSHVYWYRQLPEEGLKFMVYLQKENIIDESGMPKERFSAEFPKEGPSILRIQQVVRGDSAAYFCASSPSETVLNTEAFFGQGTRLTVV.

This chain links TRBV6-5 with TRBJ1-2; perhaps TRBD1 as D (5 bases). Germline CDR1 reads MNHEY; CDR2 reads SVGAGI. V lost 6 bases and J lost 5, with 19 bases in between. The CDR3 has 15 residues. CDR3 region: CASRVDPTGGYGYTF. As DNA, the CDR3 is TGTGCCAGCAGAGTAGATCCAACTGGGGGGTATGGCTACACCTTC.

The CDR3: CASSFWGGGYTF. As DNA, the CDR3 is TGTGCCAGCAGTTTTTGGGGGGGTGGCTACACCTTC. The rearrangement links TRBV28 to TRBJ1-2, with D tentatively TRBD1 (5 bases). CDR1 is MDHEN, CDR2 SYDVKM, per germline. CDR3 length equals 12 residues. Trimming removed 3 bases from V and 7 bases from J, with 9 bases in between.

The chain couples TRBV6-1 to TRBJ1-2; D possibly corresponds to TRBD1 (6 bases). Trimming shortened V by 3 bases and J by 5 bases, and 16 bases separated the two germline ends. CDR3 length: 15 amino acids. From germline, CDR1 is MNHNS and CDR2 SASEGT. DNA for the CDR3: TGTGCCAGCAGTGACGGTGCGGGGGGCTGGTATGGCTACACCTTC. Translation gives CASSDGAGGWYGYTF.

The chain combines TRBV28 with TRBJ1-1; the D gene is possibly TRBD1 (6 bases). The V gene lost 6 bases and the J gene lost 11 bases, with 19 bases spanning the gap. Germline V lookup: CDR1 MDHEN, CDR2 SYDVKM. The CDR3 is 13 amino acids. In DNA form, the CDR3 reads TGTGCCAGCAGCTCTGGGACACCCCCGATGGCTTTCTTT. It codes for CASSSGTPPMAFF.

The gene calls are TRBV6-1 and TRBJ1-3; D is unresolved. The CDR3 loop spans 15 amino acids. From germline, CDR1 is MNHNS and CDR2 SASEGT. V was shortened by 0 bases and J by 1 base, with 7 bases between the two germline ends. Written as DNA, the CDR3 is TGTGCCAGCAGTGAAGCTAGGAGTTCTGGAAACACCATATATTTT. Translation: CASSEARSSGNTIYF.

This clone was detected only a few times. The chain carries TRBV4-3 and TRBJ2-2; 9 bases are shared with TRBD2. Per the germline V gene, CDR1 is LGHNA and CDR2 is YSLEER. V shed 0 bases and J 3 bases; nucleotides not matched to a gene: 2. The CDR3 runs to 16 residues. The CDR3 spells CASSQEAGGYTGELFF. Written as DNA, the CDR3 is TGCGCCAGCAGCCAAGAGGCGGGGGGGTACACCGGGGAGCTGTTTTTT.

This chain links TRBV7-2 with TRBJ2-3; 8 bases align to TRBD2. In germline, CDR1 is SGHTA, CDR2 FQGNSA. The V segment lost 4 bases and the J segment 14 bases; nucleotides outside the gene matches: 8. The CDR3 spans 12 residues. In DNA, the CDR3 is TGTGCCAGCAGCTCACCGGGGGGGCCCCTGTATTTT. This translates into CASSSPGGPLYF.

This sequence joins TRBV11-3 and TRBJ2-7; D is unclear. Looked up from germline, CDR1 is SGHNT and CDR2 is YENEEA. The length of the CDR3 is 12 residues. The germline V and J ends were trimmed by 4 bases and 0 bases, with 4 bases remaining between them. CDR3: CASSSSSYEQYF. DNA of the CDR3: TGTGCCAGCAGCTCCAGCTCCTACGAGCAGTACTTC. The complete variable domain, with remaining parts taken from reference TRBV11-3 and TRBJ2-7, reads EAGVVQSPRYKIIEKKQPVAFWCNPISGHNTLYWYLQNLGQGPELLIRYENEEAVDDSQLPKDRFSAERLKGVDSTLKIQPAELGDSAVYLCASSSSSYEQYFGPGTRLTVT.

This chain connects TRBV5-6 to TRBJ2-7; tentatively, D is TRBD1 (7 bases). Trimming took 4 bases from V and 1 from J, leaving 15 bases between them. CDR1 and CDR2 (germline): SGHDT, YYEEEE. The CDR3 sequence is 15 residues long. The chain's CDR3 is CASSGRTGLSYEQYV. The CDR3 region has the DNA TGTGCCAGCAGCGGGAGGACAGGCCTGTCCTACGAGCAGTACGTC.

V gene TRBV20-1 combines with J gene TRBJ1-1; D remains ambiguous. The CDR3 spans 11 residues. The germline gives CDR1 DFQATT, CDR2 SNEGSKA (reference sequence). With 3 bases removed from V and 8 bases from J, the gap between germline ends came to 10 bases. The CDR3 is CSASLIAEAFF. DNA for the CDR3: TGCAGTGCTAGCCTGATTGCGGAAGCTTTCTTT.

The sample holds a few counts of this clone. The chain couples TRBV3-1 (or the pseudogene TRBV3-2) to TRBJ1-2; TRBD1 matches at 7 bases. Germline assignment: CDR1 LGHDT and CDR2 YNNKEL (reference sequence). This CDR3 comprises 16 residues. Trimming took 1 base from V and 4 from J; bases not matched to a gene: 9. The CDR3 here is CASSQGGGALSYGYTF. CDR3 bases: TGTGCCAGCAGCCAAGGAGGGGGCGCGCTCAGCTATGGCTACACCTTC.

This chain's CDR3 is CASSRDRPSLSGANVLTF. CDR3 DNA: TGTGCCAGCAGCAGGGACAGGCCTTCCCTCTCTGGGGCCAACGTCCTGACTTTC. The rearrangement uses TRBV5-4 and TRBJ2-6, with 8 bases identical to TRBD1. Germline CDR1 SGHNT, CDR2 YYREEE (reference sequence). V lost 4 bases and J lost 0; bases outside the gene matches: 9. CDR3 length equals 18 residues.

The CDR3: CASSVTSDQPQHF. The CDR3 DNA reads as TGCGCCAGCAGTGTTACCTCAGATCAGCCCCAGCATTTT. This chain connects TRBV10-1 to TRBJ1-5; D is undetermined. CDR1 is WNHNN, CDR2 SYGVQD, per germline (reference sequence). Trimming removed 4 bases from V and 5 bases from J, with 9 bases in between. The CDR3 has 13 amino acids.

The CDR3 bases are TGTGCCAGCAGTTTAGCCGGGACAGGTTATAGCAATCAGCCCCAGCATTTT. It translates to CASSLAGTGYSNQPQHF. This chain uses TRBV27 with TRBJ1-5; 8 bases match TRBD1. Germline CDR1 and CDR2: MNHEY and SMNVEV (reference sequence). Trimming cost V 2 bases and J 0 bases; bases outside gene matches: 6. This CDR3 has 17 amino acids.

There are a few counts of this clone. This chain uses TRBV7-9 with TRBJ1-4; no reliable D call. This CDR3 is 14 amino acids long. Between the trimmed V and J ends, which lost 5 bases and 0 bases, there was a span of 7 bases. The V gene's germline CDR1 is SEHNR and CDR2 FQNEAQ (reference sequence). The chain's CDR3 is CASSPEATNEKLFF. DNA for the CDR3: TGTGCCAGCAGCCCCGAGGCAACTAATGAAAAACTGTTTTTT. The full variable domain, with the rest looked up from reference TRBV7-9 and TRBJ1-4, is DTGVSQNPRHKITKRGQNVTFRCDPISEHNRLYWYRQTLGQGPEFLTYFQNEAQLEKSRLLSDRFSAERPKGSFSTLEIQRTEQGDSAMYLCASSPEATNEKLFFGSGTQLSVL.

The chain has TRBV20-1 and TRBJ2-1; D is perhaps TRBD2 (5 bases). Germline V lookup: CDR1 DFQATT, CDR2 SNEGSKA (reference sequence). Between the trimmed V and J ends, which lost 3 bases and 6 bases, there was a span of 21 bases. The CDR3 length is 16 residues. CDR3 nucleotides: TGCAGTGCTAGTCACTATATTGGACTTCGCCGCAATGAGCAGTTCTTC. Translation: CSASHYIGLRRNEQFF.

CDR3 in DNA: TGTGCCAGCAGTTTGGACCAGGGTGAAGCTTTCTTT. Its translation is CASSLDQGEAFF. V usage is TRBV12-3 or TRBV12-4 and J usage is TRBJ1-1; D is possibly TRBD1 (5 bases). The CDR3 covers 12 residues. The V end lost 3 bases, the J end lost 7 bases, and 9 bases lay between the germline ends.

CDR3 DNA: TGTGCCAGCTCACCAGGGGGGGATGAAGCTTTCTTT. This gives the protein CASSPGGDEAFF. The chain carries TRBV18 and TRBJ1-1; D possibly corresponds to TRBD1 (5 bases). Trimming cost V 2 bases and J 7 bases, with 8 bases left between them. CDR1 is KGHSH and CDR2 is LQKENI in the germline V gene. This CDR3 contains 12 residues.